What follows are 9 T cell receptor beta chains derived from one specimen sequenced in a study of circulating CD8 cells and anti-PD-1 response in melanoma. The QIAseq Immune Repertoire TCR panel built the libraries from roughly 15 ng of total RNA. One entry per CDR3 protein, called by TCRdb with MiXCR from the reads. Here the sample spans just over 150 distinct CDR3 sequences, 10% being singletons. Four subsets defined by PD-1 and/or TIGIT were sorted from live CD3+CD8+TCRalphabeta+ cells. The sequencing used CD8+ T cells from PBMCs, collected at baseline or after one month of anti-PD-1 therapy (not recorded which). These receptors all come from a human donor with melanoma.

This clonotype is labeled large. The chain joins TRBV28 to TRBJ2-7; a weak D match, TRBD2 (5 bases). The CDR3 runs 17 residues. Germline assignment: CDR1 MDHEN and CDR2 SYDVKM. V was shortened by 6 bases and J by 0 bases, with 21 bases between the two germline ends. CDR3 in DNA: TGTGCCAGCAGCAACGGACCCGGACTTAAGAGCTCCTACGAGCAGTACTTC. It encodes CASSNGPGLKSSYEQYF.

This clonotype rates as medium-sized. Its ends do not fully match the called genes, so a read error is possible. The V call is TRBV12-3 or TRBV12-4, the J call TRBJ1-1, with D perhaps matching TRBD1 (5 bases). The CDR3 has 12 amino acids. CDR3 DNA: TGTGCCAGCAGCCAAGGTGGGACGGGGATGATCTTT. Translated: CASSQGGTGMIF.

This clonotype is classed as large (0.1 to 1%). The chain links TRBV20-1 to TRBJ2-7; 10 bases are a match to TRBD1. V lost 3 bases to trimming and J lost 4 bases; unmatched junction nucleotides: 3. This CDR3 spans 13 amino acids. Per germline, CDR1 DFQATT and CDR2 SNEGSKA (reference sequence). The CDR3 reads CSASDRGLYEQYF. CDR3 DNA: TGCAGTGCTAGTGACAGGGGGCTTTACGAGCAGTACTTC.

This clonotype counts as large (0.1 to 1%). The chain is built from TRBV20-1 and TRBJ2-6; TRBD1 is a possible D gene (6 bases). This CDR3 comprises 16 residues. Deletions cut 4 bases from V and 4 bases from J, with 17 bases between. CDR1 is DFQATT and CDR2 is SNEGSKA in the germline V gene (reference sequence). CDR3 nucleotide sequence: TGCAGTGCTATGGACAGCAGGATATCAGGGGCCAACGTCCTGACTTTC. Amino acid sequence: CSAMDSRISGANVLTF.

This chain links TRBV28 with TRBJ2-7, with TRBD2 matching 14 bases. The germline CDR1 and CDR2 sequences are MDHEN and SYDVKM. V was pared by 6 bases and J by 5 bases, with 9 bases of the junction left unmatched. This CDR3 is built from 16 residues. CDR3: CASSPGTSGSGDEQYF. For the CDR3, the DNA is TGTGCCAGCAGCCCCGGGACTAGCGGGAGCGGAGACGAGCAGTACTTC.

CDR3 residues: CASSFEGGYNEQFF. CDR3 nucleotides: TGTGCCAGCAGTTTTGAAGGGGGCTACAATGAGCAGTTCTTC. The chain has TRBV28 and TRBJ2-1, with D possibly being TRBD1 (6 bases). CDR3 length: 14 residues. CDR1 MDHEN and CDR2 SYDVKM come from the germline V gene. V was pared by 3 bases and J by 3 bases, with 9 bases between.

This clonotype counts as large (0.1 to 1%). The CDR3 loop reads CSAGRAEQFF. Here the CDR3 DNA reads TGCAGTGCTGGACGGGCCGAGCAGTTCTTC. V is TRBV20-1 and J is TRBJ2-1; D is unresolved. The germline CDR1 and CDR2 sequences are DFQATT and SNEGSKA (reference sequence). V was pared by 5 bases and J by 10 bases, with 9 bases between. The CDR3 length is 10 residues.

By its share, this clonotype is medium-sized. The rearrangement uses TRBV29-1 and TRBJ1-1, with D perhaps matching TRBD1 (6 bases). The CDR3 has 12 amino acids. Germline V CDR1 and CDR2: SQVTM, ANQGSEA. Trimming took 4 bases from V and 5 from J, leaving 11 bases between them. CDR3 bases: TGCAGCGTTGGAGGGGGAGGAACTGAAGCTTTCTTT. Its translation: CSVGGGGTEAFF. The whole variable domain, filled in from reference TRBV29-1 and TRBJ1-1, reads SAVISQKPSRDICQRGTSLTIQCQVDSQVTMMFWYRQQPGQSLTLIATANQGSEATYESGFVIDKFPISRPNLTFSTLTVSNMSPEDSSIYLCSVGGGGTEAFFGQGTRLTVV.

This clonotype is judged hyperexpanded. The chain is built from TRBV28 and TRBJ2-7, with D maybe TRBD1 (6 bases). This CDR3 contains 13 residues. The germline V gene encodes CDR1 MDHEN and CDR2 SYDVKM. V was pared by 8 bases and J by 1 base, with 12 bases between. CDR3 DNA sequence: TGTGCCAGCGGACCAGGGGTTTCCTACGAGCAGTACTTC. It codes for CASGPGVSYEQYF.